This T cell receptor (beta chain) was retrieved from a study of graft-versus-host responses after intestinal transplantation. Background on the study: Grafts that recipients had were multivisceral, liver-intestinal, or isolated intestinal transplants. Following induction with anti-thymocyte globulin, all recipients were given tacrolimus and steroids for about 3 years. Findings of the study overall: The presence of high graft-versus-host to host-versus-graft clonal ratios in allografts characterized patients with graft-donor T cell macrochimerism. GvH clones occurred in recipient marrow; some first appeared in ileum or blood.

Details on this clone: The antigen remains undetermined.

This CDR3 spans 15 amino acids. J gave up 1 base and V 6 bases, and 8 bases lay outside the gene matches. The germline CDR1 and CDR2 sequences are MDHEN and SYDVKM. Sequenced by immunoSEQ multiplex PCR; TCRdb stores in-frame clones only, minus some. The table lists about 70,000 clones, about 87% of them singletons. The V and J genes are TRBV28 and TRBJ2-7; 8 bases line up with TRBD1. Sequencing used unstimulated CD4+ T cells sorted from spleen or lymph node cells, obtained before transplant. This sequence originates from a human donor who was the organ donor for an intestinal transplant. The CDR3 protein is CASRPDRGVSYEQYV. CDR3 nucleotides: TGTGCCAGCAGACCCGACAGGGGAGTATCCTACGAGCAGTACGTC.